This passage covers 16 T cell receptor beta chains from one sample sequenced in a study of blood T cells in healthy people across ages. Using a J-beta primer mix together with a sample-barcoded 5' primer, a second PCR was run for roughly 6 to 12 cycles. TCRdb re-analysed the 5' RACE reads in MiXCR, keeping a single row per CDR3 protein. The sample consists of approximately 900,000 distinct CDR3 sequences, roughly 29% of them appearing once. The sample was also reused in another study, on T cells of mothers and their children.

The sequencing sample was made of blood. Receptors were obtained from a woman between 40 and 55 years old in good health.

The chain is built from TRBV20-1 and TRBJ1-5; D ambiguous. CDR3 size: 13 residues. From germline, CDR1 is DFQATT and CDR2 SNEGSKA (reference sequence). V was shortened by 4 bases and J by 0 bases, with 7 bases between the two germline ends. The chain's CDR3 is CSATGVSNQPQHF. Written as DNA, the CDR3 is TGCAGTGCTACTGGGGTTAGCAATCAGCCCCAGCATTTT.

The chain joins TRBV7-2 to TRBJ2-1, with D perhaps TRBD2 (5 bases). The CDR3 has 11 amino acids. Germline V lookup: CDR1 SGHTA, CDR2 FQGNSA. Trimming stripped 5 bases from V and 14 bases from J, with 13 bases between. The CDR3: CASSPRWRKFF. CDR3 coding DNA: TGTGCCAGCAGCCCACGGTGGAGGAAGTTCTTC.

In this sample, this clonotype turned up a few times. V and J are TRBV12-3 or TRBV12-4 and TRBJ2-1; possibly TRBD2 for D (5 bases). Trimming removed 4 bases at V and 4 bases at J, with 11 bases between. CDR3 size: 14 residues. CDR3 residues: CASSYVTIYNEQFF. The CDR3 region has the DNA TGTGCCAGCAGTTACGTGACTATATACAATGAGCAGTTCTTC.

The chain links TRBV20-1 to TRBJ2-2; 7 bases map to TRBD1. V trimming: 6 bases; J trimming: 0 bases; junction bases outside the gene matches: 4. This CDR3 region has 14 residues. Per the germline V gene, CDR1 is DFQATT and CDR2 is SNEGSKA (reference sequence). The CDR3 region has the DNA TGCAGTGCCACCCAGGGGGCGAACACCGGGGAGCTGTTTTTT. The encoded protein is CSATQGANTGELFF.

This clonotype was detected a few times. It may be a read error: a sequence one base away is much more abundant. The V call is TRBV5-1, the J call TRBJ2-7; 7 bases agree with TRBD1. This CDR3 region has 14 residues. Germline CDR1 is SGHRS and CDR2 is YFSETQ. The CDR3 nucleotides read TGCGCCAACAGCCCGGGGACAGTAGCCTACGAGCAGTACTTC. The encoded protein is CANSPGTVAYEQYF.

The V and J genes are TRBV7-2 and TRBJ1-2; possible D gene TRBD1, 6 bases. Germline V gives CDR1 SGHTA, CDR2 FQGNSA. Trimming took off 5 bases at V and 7 bases at J, with 20 bases between the two ends. This CDR3 has 15 residues. CDR3 nucleotide sequence: TGTGCCAGCAGCCCATGGACAGTTCCCTTTGGTGGCTACACCTTC. It encodes CASSPWTVPFGGYTF.

The table lists this clonotype with a few counts. The rearrangement joins TRBV10-1 to TRBJ2-3, with 10 bases aligning to TRBD2. Per the germline V gene, CDR1 is WNHNN and CDR2 is SYGVQD (reference sequence). With 5 bases clipped from V and 1 base from J, the junction kept 6 bases outside the gene matches. CDR3 size: 16 residues. CDR3 amino acids: CASSPGLAVCTDTQYF. CDR3 nucleotides: TGCGCCAGCAGTCCCGGACTAGCGGTCTGCACAGATACGCAGTATTTT.

This clonotype was counted many times. The chain has TRBV13 and TRBJ2-7; a possible D gene is TRBD2 (6 bases). V was shortened by 3 bases and J by 3 bases, with 15 bases between the two germline ends. Germline CDR1 is PRHDT and CDR2 is FYEKMQ (reference sequence). CDR3 length equals 15 residues. This CDR3 reads CASSLVGTGDYEQYF. The CDR3 bases are TGTGCCAGCAGCTTGGTTGGGACTGGGGACTACGAGCAGTACTTC. Looking up the rest from reference TRBV13 and TRBJ2-7 gives the full variable domain: AAGVIQSPRHLIKEKRETATLKCYPIPRHDTVYWYQQGPGQDPQFLISFYEKMQSDKGSIPDRFSAQQFSDYHSELNMSSLELGDSALYFCASSLVGTGDYEQYFGPGTRLTVT.

This clonotype was seen at least ten times. The chain employs TRBV29-1 and TRBJ2-6, with D possibly matching TRBD1 (5 bases). The germline V gene has CDR1 SQVTM and CDR2 ANQGSEA. The CDR3 extends over 15 amino acids. Trimming cost V 1 base and J 4 bases, with 11 bases left between them. Here the CDR3 reads CSVEGRATGANVLTF. CDR3 coding DNA: TGCAGCGTTGAAGGCAGGGCGACAGGGGCCAACGTCCTGACTTTC.

This clonotype was counted only a few times. V usage is TRBV28 and J usage is TRBJ1-1, with 7 bases fitting TRBD1. The CDR3 is made up of 18 amino acids. Germline lookup yields CDR1 MDHEN and CDR2 SYDVKM. With V trimmed by 4 bases and J by 3 bases, 17 bases remained unmatched. The CDR3 region has the DNA TGTGCCAGCAGTTCCTCCGACAGGGAGAGGTCTTTGGACACTGAAGCTTTCTTT. Encoded protein: CASSSSDRERSLDTEAFF.

The table lists this clonotype with a few counts. The V gene is TRBV20-1, the J gene TRBJ1-5, with TRBD1 matching over 11 bases. This CDR3 comprises 16 residues. Trimming cost V 3 bases and J 5 bases; bases outside gene matches: 9. Germline loops: CDR1 DFQATT, CDR2 SNEGSKA (reference sequence). CDR3 sequence reads: CSARAFGQGADQPQHF. The CDR3 DNA reads as TGCAGTGCTAGGGCGTTCGGACAGGGGGCTGATCAGCCCCAGCATTTT.

For this clonotype: This may stem from a read error, because a much larger clone lies one nucleotide away. The CDR3 bases are TGTGTCAGCAGCCCTTACTCGGCGGCCGGCTACACCTTC. This gives the protein CVSSPYSAAGYTF. The chain couples TRBV9 to TRBJ1-2; D gene unclear. This CDR3 is 13 amino acids long. CDR1 and CDR2 (germline): SGDLS, YYNGEE.

This clonotype was recorded many times. The V gene is TRBV20-1, the J gene TRBJ2-7; the D gene is possibly TRBD1 (6 bases). Trimming removed 0 bases from V and 7 bases from J, with 10 bases in between. The V gene's germline CDR1 is DFQATT and CDR2 SNEGSKA (reference sequence). The CDR3 sequence is 12 residues long. CDR3 in DNA: TGCAGTGCTAGAGATGGGGGCGCGGAGCAGTACTTC. It specifies CSARDGGAEQYF.

This clonotype was seen more than once but under ten times. The chain has TRBV14 and TRBJ2-3, with D tentatively TRBD2 (5 bases). Germline assignment: CDR1 SGHDN and CDR2 FVKESK. This CDR3 contains 17 residues. Trimming took off 3 bases at V and 1 base at J, with 17 bases between the two ends. The CDR3 is CASSQSLASPRTDTQYF. The CDR3, as DNA: TGTGCCAGCAGCCAGTCCTTGGCTAGCCCCCGCACAGATACGCAGTATTTT.

In its sample, this clonotype was seen many times. The rearrangement uses TRBV20-1 and TRBJ2-5; 9 bases agree with TRBD1. This CDR3 has 17 amino acids. V shed 2 bases, J shed 5 bases, and the junction held 15 bases outside the gene matches. CDR1 and CDR2 (germline): DFQATT, SNEGSKA (reference sequence). This CDR3 reads CSARRPQGQGRSETQYF. The CDR3 DNA sequence: TGCAGTGCTAGAAGGCCGCAGGGACAGGGACGTTCGGAGACCCAGTACTTC.

The rearrangement uses TRBV27 and TRBJ2-6; 8 bases align to TRBD1. This CDR3 has 19 residues. Per germline, CDR1 MNHEY and CDR2 SMNVEV (reference sequence). V was pared by 6 bases and J by 1 base, with 14 bases of the junction left unmatched. The CDR3 sequence is CASRPLQGAPRSGANVLTF. The CDR3 DNA is TGTGCCAGCAGGCCCCTCCAGGGGGCTCCCCGATCTGGGGCCAACGTCCTGACTTTC.